This TCR beta chain derives from a study of blood T cell repertoires in COVID-19. Study at large: Sources were T cells, B-cell-depleted T cells, or PBMCs; the material itself was cDNA or gDNA.

Here immunoSEQ multiplex PCR was the method, and the copy in TCRdb shows in-frame clones only, minus some. Altogether under 300,000 clones are present, 89% being singletons, with the ten largest covering 1.5% to 2%. Donors were grouped by their self-reported clinical history. V shed 0 bases and J shed 0 bases, with 9 bases lying between them. CDR3 length equals 16 residues. Germline V lookup: CDR1 WSHSY, CDR2 SAAADI. The sample taken for sequencing was PBMCs or T cells enriched from blood (not recorded which). The TCR sequence derives from a woman aged 60 to 75 who had recovered from COVID-19. The rearrangement joins TRBV10-2 to TRBJ2-1; tentatively, D is TRBD2 (5 bases). This CDR3 reads CASSESKRISYNEQFF. The CDR3 nucleotides are TGCGCCAGCAGTGAGTCAAAGCGGATCTCCTACAATGAGCAGTTCTTC.